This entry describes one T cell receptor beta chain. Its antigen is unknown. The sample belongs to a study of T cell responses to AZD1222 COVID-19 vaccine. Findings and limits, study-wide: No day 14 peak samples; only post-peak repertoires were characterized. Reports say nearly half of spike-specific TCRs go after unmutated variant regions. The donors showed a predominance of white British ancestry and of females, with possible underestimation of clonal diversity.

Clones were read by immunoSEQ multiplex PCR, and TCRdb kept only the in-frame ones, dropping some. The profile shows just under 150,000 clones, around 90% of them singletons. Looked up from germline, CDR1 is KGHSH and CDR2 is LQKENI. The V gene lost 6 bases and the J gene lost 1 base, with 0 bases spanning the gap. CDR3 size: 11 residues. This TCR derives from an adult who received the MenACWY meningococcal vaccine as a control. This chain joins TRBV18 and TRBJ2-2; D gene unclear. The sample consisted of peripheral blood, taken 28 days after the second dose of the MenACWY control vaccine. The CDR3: CASSNTGELFF. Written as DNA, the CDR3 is TGTGCCAGCTCGAACACCGGGGAGCTGTTTTTT.